A selection of T cell receptor beta chains follows, all from one sample in a study of blood T cell repertoires in COVID-19. Assay used: immunoSEQ multiplex PCR; TCRdb lists only in-frame clones, some missing. In the table there are some 140,000 clones, 85% to 90% of which are singletons. The sample taken for sequencing was peripheral blood. The receptors derive from a human donor in a cohort sampled during active COVID-19. CDR3s include the opening cysteine and the closing phenylalanine or tryptophan. Fields, in order: V gene, D gene, J gene, clone size, CDR3 DNA, CDR3 protein. D genes are given only for firm matches. A clone size is listed for some rows: how often the clone was seen (once, few, many), or a class if it is expanded.

TRBV9	-	TRBJ2-5	once	TGTGCCAGCAGCGTACCATTAGGGGATCAAGAGACCCAGTACTTC	CASSVPLGDQETQYF
TRBV6-5	-	TRBJ1-2	-	TGTGCCAGCAGCTCGGACAGATTCTATGGCTACACCTTC	CASSSDRFYGYTF
TRBV6-6	-	TRBJ1-1	-	TGTGCCAGCAGTTACACAGCATCTCGCACTGAAGCTTTCTTT	CASSYTASRTEAFF
TRBV6-6	TRBD1	TRBJ1-1	-	TGTGCCAGCGGACAGGGGCCGCCCATGAACACTGAAGCTTTCTTT	CASGQGPPMNTEAFF
TRBV11-3	TRBD2	TRBJ2-1	-	TGTGCCAGCAGCTTAGACGGGGGGAGGAACAATGAGCAGTTCTTC	CASSLDGGRNNEQFF
TRBV6-6	TRBD2	TRBJ2-1	-	TGTGCCAGCAGTCCAAAACGACTAGCGGGGGGATCATTCAGTGAGCAGTTCTTC	CASSPKRLAGGSFSEQFF
TRBV7-2	-	TRBJ1-1	-	TGTGCCAGCAGCTTAGATGTTTTTGCAGTCCATGTGAACACTGAAGCTTTCTTT	CASSLDVFAVHVNTEAFF
TRBV5-6	TRBD1	TRBJ2-3	-	TGTGCCAGCAGCTGGACAGGGTCAGATACGCAGTATTTT	CASSWTGSDTQYF
TRBV27	TRBD2	TRBJ2-2	-	TGTGCCAGCACCCTGGTGGTGAGCGGGAGTGGATTTTCCGGGGAGCTGTTTTTT	CASTLVVSGSGFSGELFF
TRBV5-1	-	TRBJ1-1	once	TGCGCCAGCGCCGGGATAGGACAGACGAACACTGAAGCTTTCTTT	CASAGIGQTNTEAFF
TRBV23-1	-	TRBJ1-5	once	TGCGCCAGCAGTCAATCAGCGGGACGGGACGACCAGGGCGATCAGCCCCAGCATTTT	CASSQSAGRDDQGDQPQHF
TRBV19	-	TRBJ1-4	-	TGTGCCAGTGGAACCGGGACTCCCCGGCGGGAAAAACTGTTTTTT	CASGTGTPRREKLFF
TRBV6-1	TRBD1	TRBJ1-5	-	TGTGCCAGCAGTGAAGACAGGGGGGCGGGTCAGCCCCAGCATTTT	CASSEDRGAGQPQHF
TRBV28	TRBD1	TRBJ1-1	-	TGTGCCAGCAGTTTATTAACTCAGGGGGCATGGGCTGAAGCTTTCTTT	CASSLLTQGAWAEAFF
TRBV9	-	TRBJ1-3	-	TGTGCCAGCAGCGTAGTTGGGGCCTCTGGAAACACCATATATTTT	CASSVVGASGNTIYF
TRBV27	TRBD2	TRBJ2-1	-	TGTGCCAGCAGTTTTGGTTCAGCTAGCGGGAGCAATGAGCAGTTCTTC	CASSFGSASGSNEQFF
TRBV30	-	TRBJ1-5	-	TGTGCCTGGAGTGTAATGGACGGGAGAAATCAGCCCCAGCATTTT	CAWSVMDGRNQPQHF
TRBV24-1	TRBD2	TRBJ2-5	-	TGTGCCACCAGTGATTTCCCTATAGCGGGAGCCCCCCAAGAGACCCAGTACTTC	CATSDFPIAGAPQETQYF
TRBV3-1/TRBV3-2	-	TRBJ1-2	-	TGTGCCAGCAGCCTCGACGGGGGATGGGGCTACACCTTC	CASSLDGGWGYTF
TRBV5-4	-	TRBJ2-1	-	TGTGCCAGCAGCCCCCCCGGGAATGAGCAGTTCTTC	CASSPPGNEQFF
TRBV7-2	TRBD1	TRBJ2-1	-	TGTGCCAGCAGCCCGGGACAGGGGGCGCCCCCCTACAATGAGCAGTTCTTC	CASSPGQGAPPYNEQFF
TRBV5-1	-	TRBJ1-3	-	TGCGCCAGCAGCTTGGCGGAGGCTGGAAACACCATATATTTT	CASSLAEAGNTIYF
TRBV4-3	-	TRBJ2-1	-	TGCGCCAGCAGCCAAGACGGAGGGCAGGGTGAGCAGTTCTTC	CASSQDGGQGEQFF